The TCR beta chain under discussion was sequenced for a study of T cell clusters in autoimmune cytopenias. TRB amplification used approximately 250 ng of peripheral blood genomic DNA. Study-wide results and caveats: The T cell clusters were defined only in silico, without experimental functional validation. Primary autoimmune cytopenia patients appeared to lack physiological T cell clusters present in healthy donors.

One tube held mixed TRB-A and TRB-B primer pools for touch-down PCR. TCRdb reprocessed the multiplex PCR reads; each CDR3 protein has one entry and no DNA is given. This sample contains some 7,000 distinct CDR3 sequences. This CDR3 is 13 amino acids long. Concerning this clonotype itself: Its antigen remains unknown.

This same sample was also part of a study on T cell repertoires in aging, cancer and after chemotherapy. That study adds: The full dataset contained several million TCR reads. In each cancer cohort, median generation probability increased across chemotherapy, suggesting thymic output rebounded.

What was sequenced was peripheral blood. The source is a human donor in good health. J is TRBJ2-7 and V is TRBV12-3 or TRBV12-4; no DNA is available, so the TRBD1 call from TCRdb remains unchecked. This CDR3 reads CASQAFQGNEQYF.